A single sample is the source of the 29 T cell receptor beta chains below, sequenced in a study of lymphopenia after photon versus proton radiotherapy. TCRdb's copy holds only in-frame clones and misses some; the assay was immunoSEQ multiplex PCR. The top ten clones hold under 3.5% of a sample with more than 15,000 clones, almost 85% of them seen once. Sequenced material: peripheral blood, taken from a patient treated with photon-based radiotherapy. These receptors were taken from a woman between 45 and 60 years old with pancreatic cancer.

The chain carries TRBV27 and TRBJ2-7; 8 positions match TRBD2. Per germline, CDR1 MNHEY and CDR2 SMNVEV (reference sequence). The CDR3 extends over 14 amino acids. The V gene end was trimmed by 9 bases and the J gene end by 4 bases; junction bases not matched to a gene: 11. For the CDR3, the DNA is TGTGCCAGTAGGGCCCCCGGACTAGCTTACGAGCAGTACTTC. Amino acid sequence: CASRAPGLAYEQYF.

This clone was seen only a few times. The CDR3 region is CATRDFTDTQYF. The DNA for the CDR3 is TGTGCCACCAGAGACTTTACAGATACGCAGTATTTT. This chain connects TRBV15 to TRBJ2-3; no definite D call. This CDR3 comprises 12 residues. Deletions cut 6 bases from V and 3 bases from J, with 7 bases between. Germline V gives CDR1 LNHNV, CDR2 YYDKDF (reference sequence).

The chain is built from TRBV16 and TRBJ2-3; D is ambiguous. The V end lost 4 bases, the J end lost 4 bases, and 9 bases lay between the germline ends. CDR1 and CDR2 from the germline V gene are KGHSY and FQNENV. This CDR3 is 13 amino acids long. The CDR3 region is CASSPLLPDTQYF. CDR3 sequence (DNA): TGTGCCAGCAGCCCTTTATTACCAGATACGCAGTATTTT.

The chain combines TRBV5-1 with TRBJ1-2; D is uncertain. The CDR3 consists of 16 residues. The V gene lost 0 bases and the J gene lost 0 bases, with 12 bases spanning the gap. Germline assignment: CDR1 SGHRS and CDR2 YFSETQ. CDR3 sequence: CASSLGSTVPNYGYTF. The CDR3 DNA reads as TGCGCCAGCAGCTTGGGATCGACGGTTCCTAACTATGGCTACACCTTC.

This chain joins TRBV7-2 and TRBJ2-7, with D perhaps TRBD1 (7 bases). The V end lost 1 base, the J end lost 3 bases, and 10 bases lay between the germline ends. Per germline, CDR1 SGHTA and CDR2 FQGNSA. The CDR3 runs 14 residues. DNA of the CDR3: TGTGCCAGCAGCTTAGACAGGGGAGGCTACGAGCAGTACTTC. It encodes CASSLDRGGYEQYF. The whole variable domain, remainder taken from reference TRBV7-2 and TRBJ2-7, is GAGVSQSPSNKVTEKGKDVELRCDPISGHTALYWYRQSLGQGLEFLIYFQGNSAPDKSGLPSDRFSAERTGGSVSTLTIQRTQQEDSAVYLCASSLDRGGYEQYFGPGTRLTVT.

The chain employs TRBV6-6 and TRBJ2-1, with unresolved D. V lost 2 bases and J lost 11, with 10 bases in between. Germline V gene sequence: CDR1 MNHNY, CDR2 SVGAGI (reference sequence). The length of the CDR3 is 12 residues. In nucleotides, the CDR3 is TGTGCCAGCAGTTACAGCTCGCAGCAGCAGTTCTTC. It encodes CASSYSSQQQFF.

The chain has TRBV5-4 and TRBJ2-3; 13 nucleotides align to TRBD2. V lost 7 bases to trimming and J lost 1 base; unmatched junction nucleotides: 3. Per the germline V gene, CDR1 is SGHNT and CDR2 is YYREEE (reference sequence). The CDR3 is made up of 15 amino acids. DNA for the CDR3: TGTGCCAGCTCAGGACTAGCGGGAGGCACAGATACGCAGTATTTT. It yields the protein CASSGLAGGTDTQYF.

The rearrangement links TRBV19 to TRBJ2-5, with 7 bases fitting TRBD1. The CDR3 loop spans 15 amino acids. Germline-derived CDR1 and CDR2 are LNHDA and SQIVND (reference sequence). V lost 9 bases, J lost 0 bases, and 10 bases stayed unmatched. CDR3 protein: CASRNRGSNQETQYF. CDR3 sequence (DNA): TGTGCCAGCCGGAACAGGGGATCCAACCAAGAGACCCAGTACTTC.

The J gene is TRBJ1-2, the V gene TRBV28, with 7 bases that match TRBD1. Per germline, CDR1 MDHEN and CDR2 SYDVKM. Unmatched junction bases numbered 11, after V lost 6 bases and J lost 4 bases. CDR3 length: 15 amino acids. The DNA of the CDR3 is TGTGCCAGCAGCCCCAGTCCGGGACAGCCCTATGGCTACACCTTC. Encoded protein: CASSPSPGQPYGYTF.

The V gene is TRBV6-5, the J gene TRBJ1-4, with D possibly being TRBD1 (5 bases). Germline lookup yields CDR1 MNHEY and CDR2 SVGAGI. The CDR3 consists of 13 residues. Trimming shortened V by 2 bases and J by 7 bases, and 8 bases separated the two germline ends. CDR3 region: CASSYAQAEKLFF. The CDR3 DNA follows: TGTGCCAGCAGTTACGCACAGGCTGAAAAACTGTTTTTT.

This clone was found once. This chain joins TRBV19 and TRBJ2-2; 8 positions match TRBD1. With V trimmed by 5 bases and J by 3 bases, 2 bases remained unmatched. The CDR3 totals 14 residues. Germline V CDR1 and CDR2: LNHDA, SQIVND (reference sequence). The CDR3 here is CASSVTGDTGELFF. The CDR3 coding sequence is TGTGCCAGTAGTGTGACAGGGGACACCGGGGAGCTGTTTTTT.

CDR3 region: CASSSNQGTYNSPLHF. DNA for the CDR3: TGTGCCAGCAGCTCGAATCAGGGGACCTATAATTCACCCCTCCACTTT. The V and J genes are TRBV11-2 and TRBJ1-6; D might be TRBD1 (6 bases). Between the trimmed V and J ends, which lost 4 bases and 2 bases, there was a span of 12 bases. The CDR3 runs to 16 residues. Germline V gene data show CDR1 as SGHAT and CDR2 as FQNNGV.

This clone appeared a single time. This chain joins TRBV4-3 and TRBJ1-5; TRBD1 is a possible D gene (5 bases). The germline CDR1 and CDR2 sequences are LGHNA and YSLEER. Trimming removed 0 bases from V and 3 bases from J, with 9 bases in between. The CDR3 extends over 15 amino acids. CDR3 residues: CASSQEVGVNQPQHF. As DNA, the CDR3 is TGCGCCAGCAGCCAAGAAGTAGGGGTCAATCAGCCCCAGCATTTT.

The CDR3 DNA reads as TGTGCCAGCAGAGTTGGAGGGGCGCTGAATGAAAAACTGTTTTTT. This sequence encodes CASRVGGALNEKLFF. The V gene is TRBV28, the J gene TRBJ1-4, with a weak D call TRBD1 (5 bases). The V gene lost 6 bases and the J gene lost 5 bases, with 16 bases spanning the gap. This CDR3 has 15 residues. Germline V gene data show CDR1 as MDHEN and CDR2 as SYDVKM.

This chain links TRBV5-1 with TRBJ2-5; 11 bases fit TRBD2. The germline V gene has CDR1 SGHRS and CDR2 YFSETQ. The CDR3 is made up of 16 amino acids. Trimming at V came to 4 bases and at J to 5 bases, leaving 10 bases not matched to a gene. DNA of the CDR3: TGCGCCAGCAGCCCCTCCTCGATAGCGGGGGGGGAGACCCAGTACTTC. Its protein product is CASSPSSIAGGETQYF.

This chain connects TRBV21-1 to TRBJ2-1; no check of the table's D call, TRBD2, against the DNA was made. TRBV21-1 constitutes a pseudogene. The CDR3 consists of 15 residues. CDR3 coding DNA: TGTGCCGGGACTAGTGGGACTAGCGGGTGGTATGAGCAGTTCTTC. Protein product: CAGTSGTSGWYEQFF.

The chain combines TRBV23-1 with TRBJ2-7; weak D call: TRBD1 (6 bases). TRBV23-1 is noted as an ORF with a role that remains uncertain. The CDR3 extends over 13 amino acids. V was clipped by 7 bases and J by 3 bases, with 13 bases between them. The CDR3 DNA is TGCGCCAGCACCCAGACAGGTTACTACGAGCAGTACTTC. This codes for CASTQTGYYEQYF.

This clone is large. The chain combines TRBV28 with TRBJ2-5; D unclear. This CDR3 has 11 residues. In germline, CDR1 is MDHEN, CDR2 SYDVKM. Trimming cost V 3 bases and J 5 bases, with 4 bases left between them. CDR3 nucleotides: TGTGCCAGCAGTTTCGGGGAGACCCAGTACTTC. Translated: CASSFGETQYF.

This chain joins TRBV19 and TRBJ2-6; no definite D call. This CDR3 contains 15 residues. Deletions cut 7 bases from V and 6 bases from J, with 16 bases between. The germline gives CDR1 LNHDA, CDR2 SQIVND (reference sequence). The CDR3 sequence is CASKSASGLANVLTF. The DNA of the CDR3 is TGTGCCAGTAAGTCTGCTTCGGGCCTGGCCAACGTCCTGACTTTC.

The V and J genes are TRBV27 and TRBJ1-2; possibly TRBD1 for D (6 bases). Looked up from germline, CDR1 is MNHEY and CDR2 is SMNVEV (reference sequence). The V and J ends lost 3 bases and 5 bases respectively, with 25 bases between them. The CDR3 is 18 residues long. The CDR3 nucleotides read TGTGCCAGCAGTTTTAGGTCGGACAGCATTCAACCGCCATATGGCTACACCTTC. The encoded protein is CASSFRSDSIQPPYGYTF.

This chain connects TRBV5-1 to TRBJ2-7; possibly TRBD2 for D (5 bases). Per germline, CDR1 SGHRS and CDR2 YFSETQ. The CDR3 extends over 15 amino acids. Trimming took 1 base from V and 5 from J, leaving 16 bases between them. In DNA, the CDR3 is TGCGCCAGCAGCTTGTTTGGGCCTAGCATCGACGAGCAGTACTTC. Its protein is CASSLFGPSIDEQYF.

The V gene is TRBV11-3, the J gene TRBJ2-1; the D is unclear. V gave up 0 bases and J gave up 3 bases, with 3 bases separating them. The CDR3 consists of 13 residues. CDR1 is SGHNT, CDR2 YENEEA, per germline. CDR3 loop: CASSLEFYNEQFF. CDR3 bases: TGTGCCAGCAGCTTAGAGTTCTACAATGAGCAGTTCTTC.

This sequence joins TRBV7-2 and TRBJ2-3; perhaps D is TRBD1 or TRBD2 (5 bases each). Germline CDR1 SGHTA, CDR2 FQGNSA. CDR3 length equals 14 residues. V lost 5 bases and J 4 bases, leaving 13 bases between the germline ends. The DNA of the CDR3 is TGTGCCAGCAGCCCGAATGGGGGAGCAGATACGCAGTATTTT. Translated, it gives CASSPNGGADTQYF.

CDR3 nucleotides: TGTGCCAGCTCACCAACTACCAATGAGCAGTTCTTC. It is translated as CASSPTTNEQFF. The chain recombines TRBV18 with TRBJ2-1; D gene unclear. CDR1 and CDR2 from the germline V gene are KGHSH and LQKENI. With 2 bases removed from V and 6 bases from J, the gap between germline ends came to 5 bases. The CDR3 is made up of 12 amino acids.

The chain is built from TRBV19 and TRBJ1-5; D is uncertain. CDR1 is LNHDA and CDR2 is SQIVND in the germline V gene (reference sequence). V shed 3 bases and J shed 2 bases, with 5 bases lying between them. The CDR3 has 13 amino acids. The CDR3 reads CASSIPGNQPQHF. DNA of the CDR3: TGTGCCAGTAGTATTCCGGGCAATCAGCCCCAGCATTTT.

The chain has TRBV19 and TRBJ2-7, with 8 positions matching TRBD2. Germline lookup yields CDR1 LNHDA and CDR2 SQIVND (reference sequence). This CDR3 is 15 amino acids long. The junction had 7 bases not matched to a gene; V was cut back by 6 bases and J by 0 bases. CDR3 nucleotide sequence: TGTGCCAGTAGAGATAGCGGGGTAAGCTCCTACGAGCAGTACTTC. Protein: CASRDSGVSSYEQYF.

The chain has TRBV7-2 and TRBJ1-1; D possibly corresponds to TRBD1 (5 bases). CDR3 length: 13 residues. With 6 bases removed from V and 3 bases from J, the gap between germline ends came to 11 bases. In germline, CDR1 is SGHTA, CDR2 FQGNSA. CDR3 bases: TGTGCCAGCAGACGGGGGTGGGACACTGAAGCTTTCTTT. Amino acid sequence: CASRRGWDTEAFF.

CDR3 sequence: CSVEDRVDDGYTF. CDR3 DNA sequence: TGCAGCGTTGAGGACAGGGTAGATGATGGCTACACCTTC. The chain has TRBV29-1 and TRBJ1-2; 8 nucleotides line up with TRBD1. Unmatched junction bases numbered 6, after V lost 3 bases and J lost 6 bases. This CDR3 comprises 13 residues. Looked up from germline, CDR1 is SQVTM and CDR2 is ANQGSEA.

Note on this clone: Compared with germline, one end of the junction differs, possibly owing to a read error. The rearrangement uses TRBV18 and TRBJ1-2; D perhaps matches TRBD1 (6 bases). The CDR3 is made up of 14 amino acids. CDR1 is KGHSH, CDR2 LQKENI, per germline. CDR3: CASSPETGHYGYIF. The CDR3 region has the DNA TGTGCCAGCTCACCAGAAACAGGGCACTATGGCTACATCTTC.